Listed below are T cell receptor beta chains from one sample, sequenced in a study of blood T cell repertoires in COVID-19. Profiled with immunoSEQ multiplex PCR; TCRdb holds only in-frame clones, not every one. This table has approximately 150,000 clones, 87% appearing once. Sequenced material: PBMCs or T cells enriched from blood (not recorded which). These receptors came from a woman in her thirties or forties who had been exposed to COVID-19. The CDR3 runs from the conserved cysteine through the conserved F or W. D genes are given only for firm matches. The size of a clone is reported for some rows only, either as once, few or many, or as a class for expanded clones.

d_gene	abundance	v_gene	j_gene	CDR3aa	CDR3nt
NA	NA	TRBV11-2	TRBJ1-4	CASSPTLVNEKLFF	TGTGCCAGCAGCCCTACGTTGGTTAATGAAAAACTGTTTTTT
TRBD1	NA	TRBV7-9	TRBJ1-1	CASSPGDRMNTEAFF	TGTGCCAGCAGCCCTGGGGACAGGATGAACACTGAAGCTTTCTTT
NA	NA	TRBV6-6	TRBJ1-2	CASTPGDRSANYGYTF	TGTGCCAGCACTCCAGGGGATAGGTCTGCTAACTATGGCTACACCTTC
TRBD2	once	TRBV6-1	TRBJ2-3	CASSEAPSGTDTQYF	TGTGCCAGCAGTGAAGCCCCTAGCGGTACAGATACGCAGTATTTT
NA	NA	TRBV19	TRBJ1-4	CASSMGLATNEKLFF	TGTGCCAGTAGTATGGGACTCGCAACTAATGAAAAACTGTTTTTT
NA	NA	TRBV7-9	TRBJ1-1	CASSSSGREAFF	TGTGCCAGCAGCTCCTCTGGGAGAGAAGCTTTCTTT
NA	NA	TRBV19	TRBJ1-2	CASRASNYGYTF	TGTGCCAGTAGGGCCTCAAACTATGGCTACACCTTC
NA	NA	TRBV19	TRBJ2-7	CASRTGYEQYF	TGTGCCAGTAGAACGGGCTACGAGCAGTACTTC
TRBD1	NA	TRBV5-6	TRBJ2-5	CASSRRDSLETQYF	TGTGCCAGCAGCCGAAGGGACAGCCTAGAGACCCAGTACTTC
NA	NA	TRBV10-3	TRBJ1-2	CAISEYGQPIGKYTF	TGTGCCATCAGTGAGTATGGTCAGCCTATCGGGAAATACACCTTC
NA	once	TRBV7-7	TRBJ1-1	CASSLTKNTEAFF	TGTGCCAGCAGCCTGACAAAGAACACTGAAGCTTTCTTT
NA	NA	TRBV19	TRBJ1-5	CASSIGGVSNQPQHF	TGTGCCAGTAGTATCGGGGGGGTGAGCAATCAGCCCCAGCATTTT
TRBD2	once	TRBV28	TRBJ2-5	CASSLMSSGFQETQYF	TGTGCCAGCAGTTTAATGTCTAGCGGGTTCCAAGAGACCCAGTACTTC
TRBD1	few	TRBV14	TRBJ1-6	CASSHAQGNNSPLHF	TGTGCCAGCAGCCACGCACAGGGGAACAATTCACCCCTCCACTTT
TRBD2	NA	TRBV5-1	TRBJ2-5	CASSLVASGTQETQYF	TGCGCCAGCAGCTTGGTGGCTAGCGGTACCCAAGAGACCCAGTACTTC
TRBD1	NA	TRBV5-6	TRBJ1-5	CASSLFAGTDFYSNQPQHF	TGTGCCAGCAGCTTGTTTGCGGGGACAGATTTTTATAGCAATCAGCCCCAGCATTTT
NA	few	TRBV5-4	TRBJ2-2	CASSLNTGELFF	TGTGCCAGCAGCCTCAACACCGGGGAGCTGTTTTTT
TRBD2	NA	TRBV6-2/TRBV6-3	TRBJ2-5	CASSAGTSGGTQYF	TGTGCCAGCAGTGCCGGGACTAGCGGGGGGACCCAGTACTTC
NA	NA	TRBV5-1	TRBJ2-3	CASAGAGDTQYF	TGCGCCAGCGCGGGGGCGGGGGATACGCAGTATTTT
NA	NA	TRBV1	TRBJ1-4	CTSSQASGVFF	TGCACCAGCAGCCAAGCCTCGGGGGTGTTTTTT
TRBD1	NA	TRBV7-9	TRBJ1-5	CASSSTRQGATSNQPQHF	TGTGCCAGCAGCTCCACCCGACAGGGGGCGACTAGCAATCAGCCCCAGCATTTT
NA	NA	TRBV3-1/TRBV3-2	TRBJ1-1	CASSQQGALEAFF	TGTGCCAGCAGCCAACAGGGTGCCCTTGAAGCTTTCTTT
TRBD2	NA	TRBV28	TRBJ2-7	CASSPGTRSDEQYF	TGTGCCAGCAGTCCTGGGACTAGATCGGACGAGCAGTACTTC
TRBD2	NA	TRBV28	TRBJ2-7	CASLTSGRNLEQYF	TGTGCCAGTCTTACTAGCGGGAGGAACCTCGAGCAGTACTTC
TRBD2	NA	TRBV20-1	TRBJ2-1	CSASQYAVSGEYNEQFF	TGCAGTGCTAGTCAGTATGCGGTTAGCGGGGAATACAATGAGCAGTTCTTC
TRBD1	NA	TRBV5-1	TRBJ1-3	CASSWGQGARGNTIYF	TGCGCCAGCAGCTGGGGACAGGGGGCGCGTGGAAACACCATATATTTT
TRBD2	NA	TRBV7-9	TRBJ2-1	CASSGQLAGGSSSYNEQFF	TGTGCCAGCAGCGGCCAACTAGCGGGAGGGTCGAGCTCCTACAATGAGCAGTTCTTC
NA	NA	TRBV18	TRBJ2-5	CASSPLSRGGQETQYF	TGTGCCAGCTCACCACTTAGCAGGGGTGGTCAAGAGACCCAGTACTTC
TRBD1	NA	TRBV7-9	TRBJ2-5	CASRGTAQETQYF	TGTGCCAGCAGAGGGACAGCTCAAGAGACCCAGTACTTC
TRBD2	NA	TRBV4-1	TRBJ2-7	CASSQDLSGLGAYEQYF	TGCGCCAGCAGCCAAGATCTCTCTGGACTAGGGGCCTACGAGCAGTACTTC
NA	NA	TRBV19	TRBJ2-3	CASSISRSTQYF	TGTGCCAGTAGTATTAGCCGCAGTACGCAGTATTTT
NA	NA	TRBV10-2	TRBJ2-1	CASSEGMEKFF	TGCGCCAGCAGTGAGGGTATGGAGAAGTTCTTC
NA	few	TRBV28	TRBJ1-1	CASSLGGRRNTEAFF	TGTGCCAGCAGCCTAGGGGGACGGAGGAACACTGAAGCTTTCTTT
TRBD1	NA	TRBV9	TRBJ1-2	CASSVDVRGTGGGGYTF	TGTGCCAGCAGCGTAGACGTTCGCGGGACAGGAGGCGGTGGCTACACCTTC
NA	NA	TRBV23-1	TRBJ2-7	CASSPLSILGGAYEQYF	TGCGCCAGCAGTCCCCTTAGTATCCTCGGGGGTGCCTACGAGCAGTACTTC
TRBD1	NA	TRBV12-5	TRBJ2-3	CASGLARTGVSTDTQYF	TGTGCTAGTGGTTTGGCACGGACAGGGGTTAGCACAGATACGCAGTATTTT